This T cell receptor (beta chain) comes out of a study of molecular identifiers for immune sequencing clone quantification. Study-wide findings and caveats: Highly expanded clone sizes could be underestimated by identical TCR molecules sharing a barcode. Clones above 20 RNA copies contained over 98% of effector molecules but under 1% of naive ones.

J lost 7 bases, V lost 6 bases, and 8 bases had no gene match. The CDR3 has 13 residues. Germline values: CDR1 SGHTA, CDR2 FQGNSA. Concerning this clonotype: Its target is unknown.

Bulk TCR libraries were made with methods that had been previously described and with listed TCR primers. TCRdb processed the PCR reads anew with MiXCR; each CDR3 protein has one entry. This table holds around 480,000 distinct CDR3 sequences, roughly 23% found once. The V gene is TRBV7-2, the J gene TRBJ1-1; 7 bases agree with TRBD1. Material for sequencing was naive CD8+ T cells from blood, with Jurkat cell RNA spiked in. Subset of the sample: FACS-sorted CD8+CD4-CCR7+CD45RA+ naive T cells. The sequence derives from a human donor in good health. Some libraries in this study had Jurkat cell RNA spiked in. DNA of the CDR3: TGTGCCAGCAGGCCACAGGGGTCGGGTGAAGCTTTCTTT. Its translation: CASRPQGSGEAFF.